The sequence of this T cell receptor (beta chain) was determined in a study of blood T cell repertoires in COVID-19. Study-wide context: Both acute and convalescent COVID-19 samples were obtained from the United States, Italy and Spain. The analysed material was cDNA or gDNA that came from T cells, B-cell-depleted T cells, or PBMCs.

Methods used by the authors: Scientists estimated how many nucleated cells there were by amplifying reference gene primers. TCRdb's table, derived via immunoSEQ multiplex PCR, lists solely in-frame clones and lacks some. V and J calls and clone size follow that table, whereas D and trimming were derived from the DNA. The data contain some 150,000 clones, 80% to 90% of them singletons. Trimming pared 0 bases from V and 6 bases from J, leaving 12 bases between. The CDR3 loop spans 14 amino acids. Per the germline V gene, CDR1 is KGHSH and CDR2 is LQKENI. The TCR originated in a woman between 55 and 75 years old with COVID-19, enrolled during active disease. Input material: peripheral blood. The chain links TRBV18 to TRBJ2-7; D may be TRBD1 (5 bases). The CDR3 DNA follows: TGTGCCAGCTCACCACCCGGTAGCAGGGTCGAGCAGTACTTC. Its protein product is CASSPPGSRVEQYF.